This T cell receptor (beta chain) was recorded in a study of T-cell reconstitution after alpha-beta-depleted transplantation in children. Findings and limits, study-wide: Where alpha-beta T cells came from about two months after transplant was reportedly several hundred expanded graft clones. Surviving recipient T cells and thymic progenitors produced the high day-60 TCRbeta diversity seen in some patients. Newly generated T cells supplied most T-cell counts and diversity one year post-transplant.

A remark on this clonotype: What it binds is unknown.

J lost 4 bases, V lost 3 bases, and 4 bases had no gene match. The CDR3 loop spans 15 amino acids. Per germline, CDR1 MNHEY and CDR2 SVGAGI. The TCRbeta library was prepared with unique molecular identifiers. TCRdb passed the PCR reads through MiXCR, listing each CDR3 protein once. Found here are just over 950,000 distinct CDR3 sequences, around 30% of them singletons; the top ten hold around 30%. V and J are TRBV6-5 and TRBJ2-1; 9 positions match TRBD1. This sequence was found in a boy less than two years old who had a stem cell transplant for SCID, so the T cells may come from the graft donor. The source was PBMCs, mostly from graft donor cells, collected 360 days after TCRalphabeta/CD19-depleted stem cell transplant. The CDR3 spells CASSYEGQGYNEQFF. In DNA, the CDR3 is TGTGCCAGCAGTTATGAGGGACAGGGATACAATGAGCAGTTCTTC.